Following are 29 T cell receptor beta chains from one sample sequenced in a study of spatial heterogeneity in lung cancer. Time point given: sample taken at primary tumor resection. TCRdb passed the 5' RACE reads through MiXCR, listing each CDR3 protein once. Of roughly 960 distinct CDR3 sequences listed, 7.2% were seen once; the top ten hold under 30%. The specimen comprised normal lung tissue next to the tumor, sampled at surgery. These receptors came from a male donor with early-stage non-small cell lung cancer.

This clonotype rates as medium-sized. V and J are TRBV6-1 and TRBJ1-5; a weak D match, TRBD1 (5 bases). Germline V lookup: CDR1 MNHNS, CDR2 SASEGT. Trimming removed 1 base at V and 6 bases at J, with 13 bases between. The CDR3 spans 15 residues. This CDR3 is CASSEDKKGLQPQHF. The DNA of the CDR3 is TGTGCCAGCAGTGAAGATAAGAAGGGGCTTCAGCCCCAGCATTTT.

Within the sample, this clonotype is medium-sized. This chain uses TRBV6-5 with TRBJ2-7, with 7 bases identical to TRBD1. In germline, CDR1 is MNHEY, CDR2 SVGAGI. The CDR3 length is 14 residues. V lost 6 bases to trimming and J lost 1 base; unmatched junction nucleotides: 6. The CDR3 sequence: CASSRQGGSYEQYF. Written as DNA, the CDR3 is TGTGCCAGCAGCCGACAGGGCGGGTCCTACGAGCAGTACTTC.

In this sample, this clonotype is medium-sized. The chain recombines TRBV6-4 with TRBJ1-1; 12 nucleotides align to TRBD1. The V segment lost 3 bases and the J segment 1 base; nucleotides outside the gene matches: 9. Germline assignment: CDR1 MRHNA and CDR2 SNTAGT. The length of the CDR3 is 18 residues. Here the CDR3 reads CASSEYGTGGRGNTEAFF. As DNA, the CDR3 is TGTGCCAGCAGTGAATACGGGACAGGGGGCCGTGGGAACACTGAAGCTTTCTTT.

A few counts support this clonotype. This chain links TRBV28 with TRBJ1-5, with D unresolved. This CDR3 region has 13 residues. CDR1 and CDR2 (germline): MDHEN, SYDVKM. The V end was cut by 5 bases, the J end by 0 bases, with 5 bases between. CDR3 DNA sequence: TGTGCCAGCAGTCCCGATAGCAATCAGCCCCAGCATTTT. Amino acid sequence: CASSPDSNQPQHF. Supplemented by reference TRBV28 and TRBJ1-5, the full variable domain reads DVKVTQSSRYLVKRTGEKVFLECVQDMDHENMFWYRQDPGLGLRLIYFSYDVKMKEKGDIPEGYSVSREKKERFSLILESASTNQTSMYLCASSPDSNQPQHFGDGTRLSIL.

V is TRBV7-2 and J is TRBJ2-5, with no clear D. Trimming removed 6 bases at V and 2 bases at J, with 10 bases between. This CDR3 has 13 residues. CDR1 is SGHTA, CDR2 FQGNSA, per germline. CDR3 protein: CASSPSKQETQYF. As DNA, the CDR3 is TGTGCCAGCAGTCCTAGTAAACAAGAGACCCAGTACTTC.

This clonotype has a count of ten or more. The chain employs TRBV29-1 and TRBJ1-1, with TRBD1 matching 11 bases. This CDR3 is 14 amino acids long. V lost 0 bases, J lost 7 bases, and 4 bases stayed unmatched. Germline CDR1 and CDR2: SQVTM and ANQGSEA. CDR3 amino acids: CSVEDRGQGVEAFF. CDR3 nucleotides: TGCAGCGTTGAAGATCGGGGACAGGGGGTTGAAGCTTTCTTT.

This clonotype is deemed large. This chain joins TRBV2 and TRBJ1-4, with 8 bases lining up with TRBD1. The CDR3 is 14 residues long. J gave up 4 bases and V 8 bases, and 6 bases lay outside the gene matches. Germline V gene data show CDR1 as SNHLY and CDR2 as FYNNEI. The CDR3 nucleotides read TGTGCCAGCTACTCGGGACAGGTTAATGAAAAACTGTTTTTT. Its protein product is CASYSGQVNEKLFF.

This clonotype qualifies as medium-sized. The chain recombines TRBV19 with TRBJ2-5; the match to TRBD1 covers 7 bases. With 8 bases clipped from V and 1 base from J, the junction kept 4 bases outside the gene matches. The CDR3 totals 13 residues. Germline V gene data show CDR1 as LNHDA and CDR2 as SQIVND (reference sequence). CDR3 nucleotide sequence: TGTGCCAGTTCTCGGGACAGCCAAGAGACCCAGTACTTC. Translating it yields CASSRDSQETQYF.

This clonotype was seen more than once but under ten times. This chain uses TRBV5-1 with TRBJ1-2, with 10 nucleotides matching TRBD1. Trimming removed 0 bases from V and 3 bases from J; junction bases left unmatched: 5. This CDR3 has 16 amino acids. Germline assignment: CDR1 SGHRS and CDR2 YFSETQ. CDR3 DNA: TGCGCCAGCAGCTTGGGGCCAGGACAGGGGGACTATGGCTACACCTTC. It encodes CASSLGPGQGDYGYTF.

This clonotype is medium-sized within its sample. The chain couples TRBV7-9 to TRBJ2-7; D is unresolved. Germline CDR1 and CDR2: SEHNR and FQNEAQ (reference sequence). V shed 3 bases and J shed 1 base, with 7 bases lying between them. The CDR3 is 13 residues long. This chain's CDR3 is CASSFHTSYEQYF. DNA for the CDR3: TGTGCCAGCAGCTTCCATACGTCCTACGAGCAGTACTTC.

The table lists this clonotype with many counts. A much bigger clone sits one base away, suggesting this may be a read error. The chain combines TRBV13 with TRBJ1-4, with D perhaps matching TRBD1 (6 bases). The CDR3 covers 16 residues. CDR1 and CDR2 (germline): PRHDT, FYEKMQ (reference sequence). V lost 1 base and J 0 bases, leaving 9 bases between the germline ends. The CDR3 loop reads CASSLARGSTNEKLFF. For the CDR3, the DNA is TGTGCCAGCAGCTTAGCTAGGGGGTCAACTAATGAAAAACTGTTTTTT.

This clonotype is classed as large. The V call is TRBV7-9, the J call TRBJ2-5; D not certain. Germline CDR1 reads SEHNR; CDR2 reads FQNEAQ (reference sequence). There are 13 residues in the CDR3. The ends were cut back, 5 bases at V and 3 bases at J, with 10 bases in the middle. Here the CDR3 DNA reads TGTGCCAGCAGCGAAGGGAAGGAAGAGACCCAGTACTTC. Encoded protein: CASSEGKEETQYF.

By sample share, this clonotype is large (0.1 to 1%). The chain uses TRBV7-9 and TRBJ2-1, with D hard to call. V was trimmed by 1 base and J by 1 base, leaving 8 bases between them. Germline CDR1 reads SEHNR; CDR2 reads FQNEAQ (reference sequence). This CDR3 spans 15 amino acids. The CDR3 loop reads CASSLGDLSYNEQFF. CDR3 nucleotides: TGTGCCAGCAGCTTAGGAGACCTTTCCTACAATGAGCAGTTCTTC.

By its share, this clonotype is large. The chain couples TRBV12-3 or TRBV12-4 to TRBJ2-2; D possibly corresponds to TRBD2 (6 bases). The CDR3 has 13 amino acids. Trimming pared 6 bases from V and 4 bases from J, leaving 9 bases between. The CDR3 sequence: CASRPSVTGELFF. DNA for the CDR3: TGTGCCAGCAGGCCTAGCGTCACCGGGGAGCTGTTTTTT.

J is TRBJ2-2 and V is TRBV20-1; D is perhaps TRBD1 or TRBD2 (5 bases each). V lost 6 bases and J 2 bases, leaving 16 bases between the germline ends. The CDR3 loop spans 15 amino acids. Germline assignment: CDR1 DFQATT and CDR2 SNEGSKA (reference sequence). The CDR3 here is CSAIRDGANTGELFF. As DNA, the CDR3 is TGCAGTGCAATTAGGGACGGCGCAAACACCGGGGAGCTGTTTTTT.

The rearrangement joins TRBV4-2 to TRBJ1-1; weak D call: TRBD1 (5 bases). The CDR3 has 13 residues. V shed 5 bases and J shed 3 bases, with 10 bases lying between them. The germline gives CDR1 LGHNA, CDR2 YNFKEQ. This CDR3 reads CASSAGGHTEAFF. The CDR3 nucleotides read TGTGCCAGCAGCGCCGGGGGTCACACTGAAGCTTTCTTT.

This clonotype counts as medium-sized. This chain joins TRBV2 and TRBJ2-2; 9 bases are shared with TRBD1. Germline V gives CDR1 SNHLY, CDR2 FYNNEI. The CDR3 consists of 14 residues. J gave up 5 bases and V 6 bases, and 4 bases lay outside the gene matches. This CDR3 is CASSGTGWTGELFF. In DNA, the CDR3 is TGTGCCAGCAGCGGGACAGGGTGGACCGGGGAGCTGTTTTTT.

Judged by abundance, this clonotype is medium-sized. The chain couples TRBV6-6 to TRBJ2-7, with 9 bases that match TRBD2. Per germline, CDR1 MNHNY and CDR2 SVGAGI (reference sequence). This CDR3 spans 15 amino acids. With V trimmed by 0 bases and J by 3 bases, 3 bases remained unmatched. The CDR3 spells CASSYSAGGVYEQYF. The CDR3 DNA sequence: TGTGCCAGCAGTTACTCGGCGGGAGGGGTCTACGAGCAGTACTTC.

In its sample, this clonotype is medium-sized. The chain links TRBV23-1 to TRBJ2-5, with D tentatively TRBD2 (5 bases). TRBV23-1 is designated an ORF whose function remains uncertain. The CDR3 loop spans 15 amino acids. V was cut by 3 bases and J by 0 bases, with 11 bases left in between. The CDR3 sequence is CASSHGLSYQETQYF. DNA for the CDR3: TGCGCCAGCAGTCACGGACTTTCGTACCAAGAGACCCAGTACTTC.

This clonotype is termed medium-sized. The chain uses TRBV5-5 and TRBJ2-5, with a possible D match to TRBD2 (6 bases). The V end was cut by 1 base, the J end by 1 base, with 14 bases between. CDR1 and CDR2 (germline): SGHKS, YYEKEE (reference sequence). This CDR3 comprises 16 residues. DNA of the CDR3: TGTGCCAGCAGCTTGACGGGACTTAGAGCCCAAGAGACCCAGTACTTC. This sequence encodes CASSLTGLRAQETQYF.

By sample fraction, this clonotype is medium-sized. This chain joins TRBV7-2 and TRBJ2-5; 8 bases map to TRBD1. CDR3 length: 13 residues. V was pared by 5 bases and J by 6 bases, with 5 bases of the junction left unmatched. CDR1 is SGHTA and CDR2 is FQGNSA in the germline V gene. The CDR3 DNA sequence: TGTGCCAGCAGCCTCGACAGGGGTCAGACCCAGTACTTC. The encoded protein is CASSLDRGQTQYF.

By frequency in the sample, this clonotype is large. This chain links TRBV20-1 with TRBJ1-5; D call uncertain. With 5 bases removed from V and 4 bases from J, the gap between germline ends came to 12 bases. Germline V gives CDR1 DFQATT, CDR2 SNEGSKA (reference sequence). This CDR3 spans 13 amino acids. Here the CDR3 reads CSAGEAQNQPQHF. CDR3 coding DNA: TGCAGTGCTGGGGAGGCGCAAAATCAGCCCCAGCATTTT.

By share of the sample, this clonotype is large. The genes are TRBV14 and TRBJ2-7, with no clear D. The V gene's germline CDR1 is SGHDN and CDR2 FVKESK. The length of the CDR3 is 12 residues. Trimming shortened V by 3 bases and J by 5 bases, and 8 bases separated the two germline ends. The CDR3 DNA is TGTGCCAGCAGCCACCGAGTAAACGAGCAGTACTTC. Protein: CASSHRVNEQYF.

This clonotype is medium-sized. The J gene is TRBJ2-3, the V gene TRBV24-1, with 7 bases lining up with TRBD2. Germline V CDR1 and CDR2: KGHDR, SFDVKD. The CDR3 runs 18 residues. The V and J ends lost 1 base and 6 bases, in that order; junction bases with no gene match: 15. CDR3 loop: CATSDFVEAGVCGDTQYF. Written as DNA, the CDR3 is TGTGCCACCAGTGATTTCGTCGAGGCGGGAGTTTGTGGGGATACGCAGTATTTT.

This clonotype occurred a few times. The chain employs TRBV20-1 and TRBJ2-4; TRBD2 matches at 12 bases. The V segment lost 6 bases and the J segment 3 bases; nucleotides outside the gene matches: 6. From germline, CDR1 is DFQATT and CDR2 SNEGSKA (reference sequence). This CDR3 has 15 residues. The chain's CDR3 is CSAGLAGRDKNIQYF. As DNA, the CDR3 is TGCAGTGCCGGACTAGCGGGACGGGACAAAAACATTCAGTACTTC.

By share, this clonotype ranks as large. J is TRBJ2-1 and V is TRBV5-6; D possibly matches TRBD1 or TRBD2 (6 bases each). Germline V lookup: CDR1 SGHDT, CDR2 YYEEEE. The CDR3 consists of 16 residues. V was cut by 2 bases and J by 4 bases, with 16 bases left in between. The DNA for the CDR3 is TGTGCCAGCAGCTTCGATTCGGGGGCCCTTTACAATGAGCAGTTCTTC. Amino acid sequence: CASSFDSGALYNEQFF.

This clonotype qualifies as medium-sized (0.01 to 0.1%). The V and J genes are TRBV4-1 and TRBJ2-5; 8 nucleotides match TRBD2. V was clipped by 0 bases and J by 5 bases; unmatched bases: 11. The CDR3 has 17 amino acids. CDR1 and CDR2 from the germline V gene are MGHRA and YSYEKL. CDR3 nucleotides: TGCGCCAGCAGCCAAGAGGACGGGGGCAGCGGGAGTGAGACCCAGTACTTC. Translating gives CASSQEDGGSGSETQYF.

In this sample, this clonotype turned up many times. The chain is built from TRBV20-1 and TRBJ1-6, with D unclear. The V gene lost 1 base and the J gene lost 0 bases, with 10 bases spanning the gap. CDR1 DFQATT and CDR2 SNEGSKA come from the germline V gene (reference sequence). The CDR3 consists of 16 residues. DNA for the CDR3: TGCAGTGCTAGAGTGTCGACGAGCTCCTATAATTCACCCCTCCACTTT. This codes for CSARVSTSSYNSPLHF.

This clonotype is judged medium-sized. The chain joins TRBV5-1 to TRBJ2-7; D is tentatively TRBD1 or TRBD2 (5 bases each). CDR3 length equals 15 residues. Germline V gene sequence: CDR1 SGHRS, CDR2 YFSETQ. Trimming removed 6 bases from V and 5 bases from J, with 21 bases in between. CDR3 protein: CASTRDGSEADEQYF. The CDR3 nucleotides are TGCGCCAGCACACGGGACGGTAGTGAGGCTGACGAGCAGTACTTC.